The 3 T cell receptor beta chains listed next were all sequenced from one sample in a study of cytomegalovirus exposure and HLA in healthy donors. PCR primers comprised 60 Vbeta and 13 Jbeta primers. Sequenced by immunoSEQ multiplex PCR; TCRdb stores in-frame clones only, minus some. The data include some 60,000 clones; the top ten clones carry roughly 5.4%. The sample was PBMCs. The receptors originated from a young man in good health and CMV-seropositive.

CDR3 region: CASRSPGTASLHF. The DNA for the CDR3 is TGTGCCAGCAGATCTCCCGGGACAGCGTCCCTCCACTTT. This chain connects TRBV13 to TRBJ1-6, with TRBD1 matching over 7 bases. The germline V gene encodes CDR1 PRHDT and CDR2 FYEKMQ (reference sequence). The junction had 10 bases not matched to a gene; V was cut back by 6 bases and J by 14 bases. The CDR3 totals 13 residues.

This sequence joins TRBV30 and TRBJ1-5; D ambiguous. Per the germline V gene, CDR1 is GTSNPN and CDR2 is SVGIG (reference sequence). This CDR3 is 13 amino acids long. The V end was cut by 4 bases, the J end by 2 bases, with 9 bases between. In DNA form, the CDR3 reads TGTGCCTGGAACAGACACGGCAATCAGCCCCAGCATTTT. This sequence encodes CAWNRHGNQPQHF.

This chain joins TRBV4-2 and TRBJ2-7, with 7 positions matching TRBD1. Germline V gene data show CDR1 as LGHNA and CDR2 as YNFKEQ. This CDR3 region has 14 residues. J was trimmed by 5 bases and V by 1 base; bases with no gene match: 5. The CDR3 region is CASSQVITGDEQYF. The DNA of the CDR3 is TGTGCCAGCAGCCAAGTAATCACAGGGGACGAGCAGTACTTC.